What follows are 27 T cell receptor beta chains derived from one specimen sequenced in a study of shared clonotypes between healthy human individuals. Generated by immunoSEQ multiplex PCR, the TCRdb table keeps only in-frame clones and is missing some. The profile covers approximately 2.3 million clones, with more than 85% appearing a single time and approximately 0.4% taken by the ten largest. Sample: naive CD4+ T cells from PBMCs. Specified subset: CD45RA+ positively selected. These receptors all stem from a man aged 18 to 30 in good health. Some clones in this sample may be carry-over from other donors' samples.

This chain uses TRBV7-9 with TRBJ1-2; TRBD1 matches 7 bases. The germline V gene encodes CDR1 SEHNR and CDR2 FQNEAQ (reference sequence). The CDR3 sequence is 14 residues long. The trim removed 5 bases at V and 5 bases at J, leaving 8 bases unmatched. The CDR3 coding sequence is TGTGCCAGCAGCGCCTCGACAGGGACTTATGGCTACACCTTC. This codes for CASSASTGTYGYTF.

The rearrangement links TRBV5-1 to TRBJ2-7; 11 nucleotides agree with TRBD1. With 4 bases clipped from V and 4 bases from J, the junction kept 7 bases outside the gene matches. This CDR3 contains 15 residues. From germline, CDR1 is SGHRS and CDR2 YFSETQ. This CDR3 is CASSPWDRGGYEQYF. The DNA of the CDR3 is TGCGCCAGCAGCCCCTGGGACAGGGGGGGATACGAGCAGTACTTC.

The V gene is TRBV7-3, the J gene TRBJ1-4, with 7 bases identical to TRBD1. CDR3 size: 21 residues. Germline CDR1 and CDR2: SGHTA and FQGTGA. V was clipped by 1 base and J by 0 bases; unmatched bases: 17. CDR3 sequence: CASSLSQFRGIGQATNEKLFF. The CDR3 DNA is TGTGCCAGCAGCTTAAGTCAGTTCAGGGGGATCGGACAGGCAACTAATGAAAAACTGTTTTTT.

DNA for the CDR3: TGTGCCAGCAGCTTGGAGAGGTGGGGGTCCCAAGAGACCCAGTACTTC. This codes for CASSLERWGSQETQYF. V is TRBV5-4 and J is TRBJ2-5; the D call may be TRBD1 or TRBD2 (5 bases each). Germline CDR1 and CDR2: SGHNT and YYREEE (reference sequence). CDR3 length: 16 amino acids. V lost 0 bases and J 1 base, leaving 13 bases between the germline ends.

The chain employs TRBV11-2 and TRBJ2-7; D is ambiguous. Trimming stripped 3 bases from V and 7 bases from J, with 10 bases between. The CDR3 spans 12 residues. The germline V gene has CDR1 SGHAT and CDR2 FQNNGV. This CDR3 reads CASSFNVGEQYF. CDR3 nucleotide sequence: TGTGCCAGCAGCTTTAACGTAGGTGAGCAGTACTTC.

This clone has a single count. The CDR3 spells CASSFWGQGYNEQFF. As DNA, the CDR3 is TGTGCCAGCAGTTTTTGGGGACAGGGTTACAATGAGCAGTTCTTC. V gene TRBV5-8 combines with J gene TRBJ2-1; 9 bases are shared with TRBD1. V lost 5 bases and J lost 4; bases outside the gene matches: 7. The germline CDR1 and CDR2 sequences are SGHTS and YDEGEE. The CDR3 has 15 residues.

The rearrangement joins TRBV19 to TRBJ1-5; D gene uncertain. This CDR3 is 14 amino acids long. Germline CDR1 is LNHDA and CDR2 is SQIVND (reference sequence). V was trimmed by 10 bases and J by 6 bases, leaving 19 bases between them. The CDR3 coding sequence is TGTGCCACTAAGGGAGTCAATAACGTTCAGCCCCAGCATTTT. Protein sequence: CATKGVNNVQPQHF.

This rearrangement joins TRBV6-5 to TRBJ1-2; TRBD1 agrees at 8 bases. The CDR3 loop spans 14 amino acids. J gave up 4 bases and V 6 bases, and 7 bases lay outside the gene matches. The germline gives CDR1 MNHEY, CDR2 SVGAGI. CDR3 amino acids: CASRPRGPGYGYTF. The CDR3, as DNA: TGTGCCAGCAGGCCCAGGGGGCCGGGCTATGGCTACACCTTC.

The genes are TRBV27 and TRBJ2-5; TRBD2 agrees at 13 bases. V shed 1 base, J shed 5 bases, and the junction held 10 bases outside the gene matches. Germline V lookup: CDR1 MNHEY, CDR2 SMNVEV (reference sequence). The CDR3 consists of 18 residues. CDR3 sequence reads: CASSLFRGLAGARETQYF. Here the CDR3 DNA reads TGTGCCAGCAGTTTATTCCGAGGACTAGCGGGAGCGCGGGAGACCCAGTACTTC.

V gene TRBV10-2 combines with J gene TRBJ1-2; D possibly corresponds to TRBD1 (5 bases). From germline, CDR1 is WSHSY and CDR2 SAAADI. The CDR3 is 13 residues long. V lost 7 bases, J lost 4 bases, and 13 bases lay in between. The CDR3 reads CASTLGVGYGYTF. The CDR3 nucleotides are TGCGCCAGCACTCTGGGGGTTGGCTATGGCTACACCTTC.

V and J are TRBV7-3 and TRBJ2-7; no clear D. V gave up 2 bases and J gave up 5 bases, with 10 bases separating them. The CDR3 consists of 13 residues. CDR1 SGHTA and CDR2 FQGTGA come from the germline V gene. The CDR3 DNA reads TGTGCCAGCAGCTTAGCGCGGCAACACGAGCAGTACTTC. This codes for CASSLARQHEQYF.

The CDR3 is CASSPDTEYTEAFF. Written as DNA, the CDR3 is TGTGCCAGCAGCCCTGACACAGAGTACACTGAAGCTTTCTTT. The chain recombines TRBV28 with TRBJ1-1; D is uncertain. Trimming left V 6 bases short and J 3 bases short, with 14 bases between. The CDR3 runs to 14 residues. Germline-derived CDR1 and CDR2 are MDHEN and SYDVKM.

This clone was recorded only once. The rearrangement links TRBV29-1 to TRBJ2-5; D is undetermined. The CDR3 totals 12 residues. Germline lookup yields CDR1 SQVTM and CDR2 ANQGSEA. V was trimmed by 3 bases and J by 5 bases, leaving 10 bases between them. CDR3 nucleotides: TGCAGCGTTGACAGCCACGGCGAGACCCAGTACTTC. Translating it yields CSVDSHGETQYF.

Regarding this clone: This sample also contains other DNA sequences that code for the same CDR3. CDR3 region: CASSSTGGSEQYF. CDR3 sequence (DNA): TGTGCCAGCAGCTCGACAGGGGGGTCCGAGCAGTACTTC. V usage is TRBV7-3 and J usage is TRBJ2-7, with 9 bases identical to TRBD1. The germline gives CDR1 SGHTA, CDR2 FQGTGA. This CDR3 spans 13 amino acids. J gave up 6 bases and V 4 bases, and 4 bases lay outside the gene matches.

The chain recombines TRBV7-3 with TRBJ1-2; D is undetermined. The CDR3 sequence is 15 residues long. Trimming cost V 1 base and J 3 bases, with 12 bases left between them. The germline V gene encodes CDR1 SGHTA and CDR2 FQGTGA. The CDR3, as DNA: TGTGCCAGCAGCTTAAGCCCGCTCTCGGACTATGGCTACACCTTC. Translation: CASSLSPLSDYGYTF.

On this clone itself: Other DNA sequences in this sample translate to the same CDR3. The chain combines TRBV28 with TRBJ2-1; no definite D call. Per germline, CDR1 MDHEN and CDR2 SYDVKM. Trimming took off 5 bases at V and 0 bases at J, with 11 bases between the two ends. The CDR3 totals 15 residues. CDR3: CASSRPPGSYNEQFF. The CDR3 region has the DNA TGTGCCAGCAGTCGCCCCCCAGGCTCCTACAATGAGCAGTTCTTC.

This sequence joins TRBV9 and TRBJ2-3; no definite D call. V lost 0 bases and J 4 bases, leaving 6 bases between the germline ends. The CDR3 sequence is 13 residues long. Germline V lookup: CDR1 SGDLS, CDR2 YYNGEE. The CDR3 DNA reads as TGTGCCAGCAGCGTAGGGATCTCAGATACGCAGTATTTT. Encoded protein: CASSVGISDTQYF.

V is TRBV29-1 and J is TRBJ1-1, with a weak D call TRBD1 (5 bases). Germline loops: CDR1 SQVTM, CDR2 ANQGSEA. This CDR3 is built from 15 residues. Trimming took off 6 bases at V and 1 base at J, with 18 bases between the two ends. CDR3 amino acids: CSVLDPGGGNTEAFF. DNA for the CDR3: TGCAGCGTCTTGGACCCTGGGGGGGGGAACACTGAAGCTTTCTTT.

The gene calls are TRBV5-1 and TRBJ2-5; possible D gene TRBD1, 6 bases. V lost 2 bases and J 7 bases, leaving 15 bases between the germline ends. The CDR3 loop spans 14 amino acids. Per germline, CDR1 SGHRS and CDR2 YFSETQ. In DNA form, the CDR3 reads TGCGCCAGCAGCTTTGGGGCAGGGGAAGGGACCCAGTACTTC. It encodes CASSFGAGEGTQYF.

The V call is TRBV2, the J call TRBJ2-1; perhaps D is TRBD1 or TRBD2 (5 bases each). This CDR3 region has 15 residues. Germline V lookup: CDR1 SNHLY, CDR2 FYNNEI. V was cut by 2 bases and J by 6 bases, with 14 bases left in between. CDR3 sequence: CASSEWGSLGNEQFF. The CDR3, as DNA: TGTGCCAGCAGTGAATGGGGGTCACTAGGCAATGAGCAGTTCTTC.

CDR3 DNA sequence: TGCGCCAGCAGCTTGTGGACTAGCGGAGACCTGGTGTTCTTC. Translated: CASSLWTSGDLVFF. The chain has TRBV5-1 and TRBJ2-1, with 10 bases matching TRBD2. This CDR3 spans 14 amino acids. Germline assignment: CDR1 SGHRS and CDR2 YFSETQ. Unmatched junction bases numbered 10, after V lost 1 base and J lost 15 bases.

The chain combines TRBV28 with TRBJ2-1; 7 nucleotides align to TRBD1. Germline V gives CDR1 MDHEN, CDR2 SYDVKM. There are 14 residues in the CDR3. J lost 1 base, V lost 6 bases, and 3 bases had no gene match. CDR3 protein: CASRRGPSYNEQFF. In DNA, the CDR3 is TGTGCCAGCAGAAGGGGGCCGTCCTACAATGAGCAGTTCTTC.

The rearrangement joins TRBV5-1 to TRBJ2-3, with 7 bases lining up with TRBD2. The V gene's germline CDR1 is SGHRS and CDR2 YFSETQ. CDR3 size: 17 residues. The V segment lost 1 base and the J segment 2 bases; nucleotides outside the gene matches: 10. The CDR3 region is CASSLREAGALTDTQYF. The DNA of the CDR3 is TGCGCCAGCAGCTTGAGGGAGGCGGGAGCGCTCACAGATACGCAGTATTTT.

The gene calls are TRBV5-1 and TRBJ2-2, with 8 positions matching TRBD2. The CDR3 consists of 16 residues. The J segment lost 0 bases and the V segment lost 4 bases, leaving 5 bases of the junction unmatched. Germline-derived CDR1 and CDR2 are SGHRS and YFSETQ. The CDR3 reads CASSQTSVTNTGELFF. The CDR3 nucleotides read TGCGCCAGCAGCCAGACTAGCGTAACGAACACCGGGGAGCTGTTTTTT. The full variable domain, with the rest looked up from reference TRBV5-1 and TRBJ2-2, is KAGVTQTPRYLIKTRGQQVTLSCSPISGHRSVSWYQQTPGQGLQFLFEYFSETQRNKGNFPGRFSGRQFSNSRSEMNVSTLELGDSALYLCASSQTSVTNTGELFFGEGSRLTVL.

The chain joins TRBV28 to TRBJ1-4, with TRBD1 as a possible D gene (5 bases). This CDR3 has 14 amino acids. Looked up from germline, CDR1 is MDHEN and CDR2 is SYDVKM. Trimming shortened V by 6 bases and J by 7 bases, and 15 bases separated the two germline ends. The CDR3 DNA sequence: TGTGCCAGCAGACCCGCAGGGTTGGGTGAAAAACTGTTTTTT. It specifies CASRPAGLGEKLFF.

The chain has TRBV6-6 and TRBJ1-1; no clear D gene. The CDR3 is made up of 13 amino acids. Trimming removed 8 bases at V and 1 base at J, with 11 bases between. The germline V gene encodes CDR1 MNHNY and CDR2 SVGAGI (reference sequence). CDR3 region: CASRRTANTEAFF. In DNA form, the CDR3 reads TGTGCCAGCCGCCGGACGGCGAACACTGAAGCTTTCTTT.

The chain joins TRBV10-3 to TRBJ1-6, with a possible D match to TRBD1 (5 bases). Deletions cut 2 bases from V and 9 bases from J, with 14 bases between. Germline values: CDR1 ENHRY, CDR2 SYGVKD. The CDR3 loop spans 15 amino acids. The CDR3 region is CAISEGALLGSPLHF. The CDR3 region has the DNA TGTGCCATCAGTGAGGGGGCACTTTTGGGTTCACCCCTCCACTTT.